These T cell receptor beta chains were read from a single sample in a study of shared clonotypes between healthy human individuals. Method: immunoSEQ multiplex PCR; TCRdb's copy keeps in-frame clones and lacks some. Among 2 million to 2.5 million clones listed, over 90% were seen once. The sequenced sample consisted of naive CD4+ T cells from PBMCs. These receptors all stem from a man between 18 and 35 years old in good health. Some clones in this sample may be carry-over from other donors' samples. Each CDR3 is given with its conserved first and last residue. A D gene is named only where the DNA matches it firmly. Rows may omit the clone size; those that give it use once, few, many or a size class.

abundance: NA
len: 15
j_gene: TRBJ2-7
d_gene: TRBD2
v_gene: TRBV5-1
CDR3nt: TGCGCCAGCAGCTTGGGTGCTCGGGGGGCCTACGAGCAGTACTTC
CDR3aa: CASSLGARGAYEQYF

abundance: NA
len: 19
j_gene: TRBJ2-1
d_gene: TRBD2
v_gene: TRBV13
CDR3nt: TGTGCCAGCAGCCCACCGGGACTAGCGGGACCATTATTCTACAATGAGCAGTTCTTC
CDR3aa: CASSPPGLAGPLFYNEQFF

abundance: NA
len: 14
j_gene: TRBJ2-3
d_gene: NA
v_gene: TRBV2
CDR3nt: TGTGCCAGCACGACAGGCGTCGGGCCAGATACGCAGTATTTT
CDR3aa: CASTTGVGPDTQYF

abundance: NA
len: 18
j_gene: TRBJ2-3
d_gene: TRBD2
v_gene: TRBV5-1
CDR3nt: TGCGCCAGCAGCTCTGTATTATCTAGCGGGAGGGCCACAGATACGCAGTATTTT
CDR3aa: CASSSVLSSGRATDTQYF

abundance: NA
len: 16
j_gene: TRBJ2-7
d_gene: TRBD2
v_gene: TRBV4-1
CDR3nt: TGCGCCAGCAGCCCGCGGACTAGCGGGAGTTGGTACGAGCAGTACTTC
CDR3aa: CASSPRTSGSWYEQYF

abundance: once
len: 13
j_gene: TRBJ2-3
d_gene: NA
v_gene: TRBV30
CDR3nt: TGTGCCTGGAGTGGTTCCGACACAGATACGCAGTATTTT
CDR3aa: CAWSGSDTDTQYF

abundance: NA
len: 13
j_gene: TRBJ2-2
d_gene: TRBD1
v_gene: TRBV19
CDR3nt: TGTGCCAGTGCCGGACAGGGCCCCGGGGAGCTGTTTTTT
CDR3aa: CASAGQGPGELFF

abundance: NA
len: 12
j_gene: TRBJ2-7
d_gene: NA
v_gene: TRBV28
CDR3nt: TGTGCCAGCAGTAGGGTTGGTTACGAGCAGTACTTC
CDR3aa: CASSRVGYEQYF

abundance: NA
len: 11
j_gene: TRBJ2-7
d_gene: NA
v_gene: TRBV28
CDR3nt: TGTGCCACCCAGGGCAACTACGAGCAGTACTTC
CDR3aa: CATQGNYEQYF

abundance: NA
len: 15
j_gene: TRBJ2-1
d_gene: NA
v_gene: TRBV25-1
CDR3nt: TGTGCCAGCAGTGAATATAGGGCGGGAAGCAATGAGCAGTTCTTC
CDR3aa: CASSEYRAGSNEQFF

abundance: NA
len: 16
j_gene: TRBJ2-6
d_gene: NA
v_gene: TRBV5-6
CDR3nt: TGTGCCAGCAGCCCCTTCAGAAGCTCTGGGGCCAACGTCCTGACTTTC
CDR3aa: CASSPFRSSGANVLTF

abundance: NA
len: 14
j_gene: TRBJ2-2
d_gene: NA
v_gene: TRBV7-3
CDR3nt: TGTGCCAGCAGCTTTGATCCAAACACCGGGGAGCTGTTTTTT
CDR3aa: CASSFDPNTGELFF

abundance: NA
len: 14
j_gene: TRBJ2-2
d_gene: NA
v_gene: TRBV5-1
CDR3nt: TGCGCCAGCAGCTTGGGCAGCAACACCGGGGAGCTGTTTTTT
CDR3aa: CASSLGSNTGELFF

abundance: NA
len: 15
j_gene: TRBJ2-7
d_gene: TRBD1
v_gene: TRBV5-4
CDR3nt: TGTGCCAGCAGCGAAACAGGGGGCAGTTCCTACGAGCAGTACTTC
CDR3aa: CASSETGGSSYEQYF

abundance: NA
len: 13
j_gene: TRBJ2-2
d_gene: NA
v_gene: TRBV29-1
CDR3nt: TGCAGCGCTGATTCGGGCTACACCGGGGAGCTGTTTTTT
CDR3aa: CSADSGYTGELFF

abundance: NA
len: 17
j_gene: TRBJ2-7
d_gene: TRBD1
v_gene: TRBV28
CDR3nt: TGTGCCAGCAGTTTTCGGCTGAGGGCGGGACAGGGGTACGAGCAGTACTTC
CDR3aa: CASSFRLRAGQGYEQYF

abundance: NA
len: 13
j_gene: TRBJ1-1
d_gene: NA
v_gene: TRBV6-1
CDR3nt: TGTGCCAGCAGTGAAAGGAGCTATACTGAAGCTTTCTTT
CDR3aa: CASSERSYTEAFF

abundance: NA
len: 11
j_gene: TRBJ2-5
d_gene: NA
v_gene: TRBV28
CDR3nt: TGTGCCGTAACTACACAGGGACATCCGTACTTC
CDR3aa: CAVTTQGHPYF

abundance: NA
len: 14
j_gene: TRBJ1-4
d_gene: NA
v_gene: TRBV25-1
CDR3nt: TGTGCCAGCAGTCTCCAGGGAGATGGTGAAAAACTGTTTTTT
CDR3aa: CASSLQGDGEKLFF

abundance: few
len: 16
j_gene: TRBJ2-1
d_gene: NA
v_gene: TRBV19
CDR3nt: TGTGCCAGTAGTACCCCAGGGCGCGGGGTAAACAATGAGCAGTTCTTC
CDR3aa: CASSTPGRGVNNEQFF

abundance: NA
len: 16
j_gene: TRBJ1-1
d_gene: NA
v_gene: TRBV19
CDR3nt: TGTGCCAGTAGTCGGGGGACCGAGATTCGGGGCACTGAAGCTTTCTTT
CDR3aa: CASSRGTEIRGTEAFF

abundance: NA
len: 12
j_gene: TRBJ2-2
d_gene: NA
v_gene: TRBV7-7
CDR3nt: TGTGCCAGCAGCGCAGGGGCCGGGGAGCTGTTTTTT
CDR3aa: CASSAGAGELFF

abundance: few
len: 15
j_gene: TRBJ1-5
d_gene: NA
v_gene: TRBV27
CDR3nt: TGTGCCAGCAGTTTATCGGAACAGCACAATCAGCCCCAGCATTTT
CDR3aa: CASSLSEQHNQPQHF

abundance: NA
len: 14
j_gene: TRBJ1-1
d_gene: NA
v_gene: TRBV7-2
CDR3nt: TGTGCCAGCAGCTTGGCTCGGACAGTCCCTGAAGCTTTCTTT
CDR3aa: CASSLARTVPEAFF

abundance: NA
len: 14
j_gene: TRBJ2-7
d_gene: TRBD2
v_gene: TRBV7-9
CDR3nt: TGTGCCAGCAGCTCCGCTTGGGACTACTACGAGCAGTACTTC
CDR3aa: CASSSAWDYYEQYF

abundance: NA
len: 12
j_gene: TRBJ2-5
d_gene: NA
v_gene: TRBV30
CDR3nt: TGTGCCTGGAGTCTTACCCGGTATGAGCAGTACTTC
CDR3aa: CAWSLTRYEQYF

abundance: NA
len: 13
j_gene: TRBJ1-1
d_gene: TRBD1
v_gene: TRBV29-1
CDR3nt: TGCAGCGGAAATCGACAGGGGGCCGCTGAAGCTTTCTTT
CDR3aa: CSGNRQGAAEAFF

abundance: NA
len: 12
j_gene: TRBJ1-2
d_gene: NA
v_gene: TRBV28
CDR3nt: TGTGCCAGCAGTTGGGGGACTTATGGCTACACCTTC
CDR3aa: CASSWGTYGYTF